This TCR beta chain was profiled in a study of T cell repertoires in cytomegalovirus infection. Overall study: The authors relied on CMV epitopes, both recently identified HLA-C-restricted and well-studied HLA-B-restricted. Public signatures in TCR beta pointed to CMV infection and matching HLA type.

From the reads, TCRdb called clonotypes with MiXCR, one entry per CDR3 protein. The sample records hundreds of thousands of distinct CDR3 sequences, roughly 33% being singletons. This CDR3 spans 16 amino acids. The V segment lost 3 bases and the J segment 3 bases; nucleotides outside the gene matches: 10. Germline lookup yields CDR1 MNHEY and CDR2 SVGAGI. A word on this clonotype: As yet, its antigen is unknown.

Whole-study findings and limits: Accumulated public TCR beta family frequency recognized individuals carrying CMV together with the relevant HLA.

The V gene is TRBV6-5, the J gene TRBJ2-5, with TRBD1 identical over 7 bases. This sample comprised cultured CD8+ T cells from PBMCs, obtained from culture after CMV antigen stimulation. This clonotype was obtained from a human donor in good health (CMV status not recorded). Some clones in this sample may be carry-over from other donors' samples. CDR3 region: CASSYFDRDVKETQYF. Here the CDR3 DNA reads TGTGCCAGCAGTTATTTCGACAGGGATGTTAAAGAGACCCAGTACTTC.